These T cell receptor beta chains were read from a single sample in a study of T-cell reconstitution after alpha-beta-depleted transplantation in children. TCRdb re-derived calls from the PCR reads in MiXCR, one entry per CDR3 protein. Of 250,000 to 400,000 distinct CDR3 sequences detected, around 25% appear once; the ten largest clones hold roughly 11%. This material consisted of PBMCs, mostly from graft donor cells, taken 180 days after TCRalphabeta/CD19-depleted stem cell transplant. The receptors derive from a male patient younger than 18 who had a stem cell transplant for acute lymphoblastic leukemia, so the T cells may come from the graft donor. CDR3s include the opening cysteine and the closing phenylalanine or tryptophan. Fields, in order: CDR3 DNA, CDR3 protein, V gene, D gene, clone size, J gene. The D gene is left open where the match is weak. Only part of the rows carry a size: once, few, many, or a class if the clone is expanded.

CDR3 DNA: TGTGCCAGCAAGACAGGGGGAGGCAACATTCAGTACTTC; CDR3 protein: CASKTGGGNIQYF; V gene: TRBV27; D gene: TRBD1; clone size: many; J gene: TRBJ2-4
CDR3 DNA: TGTGCCAGCAGCGTAGAGCCTAGCGGGATGTATGAGCAGTTCTTC; CDR3 protein: CASSVEPSGMYEQFF; V gene: TRBV9; D gene: TRBD2; clone size: few; J gene: TRBJ2-1
CDR3 DNA: TGTGCCACCAGCAGAGGGGACTGGGATTCACCCCTCCACTTT; CDR3 protein: CATSRGDWDSPLHF; V gene: TRBV15; D gene: -; clone size: -; J gene: TRBJ1-6
CDR3 DNA: TGTGCCAGCAGCCCATATTGGGGGTACGAGCAGTACTTC; CDR3 protein: CASSPYWGYEQYF; V gene: TRBV14; D gene: -; clone size: -; J gene: TRBJ2-7
CDR3 DNA: TGTGCCAGCAGCCTGCTGCTTACTGAAGCTTTCTTT; CDR3 protein: CASSLLLTEAFF; V gene: TRBV21-1; D gene: -; clone size: -; J gene: TRBJ1-1
CDR3 DNA: TGTGCCAGCAGCTTAGCGCGAGGGGTGAGCGAGCAGTACTTC; CDR3 protein: CASSLARGVSEQYF; V gene: TRBV7-9; D gene: -; clone size: -; J gene: TRBJ2-7
CDR3 DNA: TGCGCCAGCAGCTTCGGATGGACAGATACGCAGTATTTT; CDR3 protein: CASSFGWTDTQYF; V gene: TRBV5-1; D gene: -; clone size: few; J gene: TRBJ2-3
CDR3 DNA: TGCAGTGCTGGGGGACAGGGGCTCTATGGCTACACCTTC; CDR3 protein: CSAGGQGLYGYTF; V gene: TRBV20-1; D gene: TRBD1; clone size: few; J gene: TRBJ1-2
CDR3 DNA: TGCAGTGCTAGACAGGAGACCGGGGAGCTGTTTTTT; CDR3 protein: CSARQETGELFF; V gene: TRBV20-1; D gene: -; clone size: -; J gene: TRBJ2-2
CDR3 DNA: TGTGCCAGCAGCCAACTAGCGGGGGAATCCTACGAGCAGTACTTC; CDR3 protein: CASSQLAGESYEQYF; V gene: TRBV9; D gene: TRBD2; clone size: few; J gene: TRBJ2-7
CDR3 DNA: TGTGCCAGCAGCCTCCAATCGGTTCTCATGAACACTGAAGCTTTCTTT; CDR3 protein: CASSLQSVLMNTEAFF; V gene: TRBV7-8; D gene: -; clone size: -; J gene: TRBJ1-1
CDR3 DNA: TGTGCCACCAGTGATGAAGGGGCCCACAATGAGCAGTTCTTC; CDR3 protein: CATSDEGAHNEQFF; V gene: TRBV24-1; D gene: -; clone size: -; J gene: TRBJ2-1
CDR3 DNA: TGTGCCAGCAGCTCCCCCTCCACCAATGAGCAGTTCTTC; CDR3 protein: CASSSPSTNEQFF; V gene: TRBV7-3; D gene: -; clone size: few; J gene: TRBJ2-1
CDR3 DNA: TGTGCCAGCAGTTCGACGGGACAGGGGAACTACGAGCAGTACTTC; CDR3 protein: CASSSTGQGNYEQYF; V gene: TRBV27; D gene: TRBD1; clone size: few; J gene: TRBJ2-7
CDR3 DNA: TGCGCCAGCAGCTTGGATACGGTTTACACTGAAGCTTTCTTT; CDR3 protein: CASSLDTVYTEAFF; V gene: TRBV5-1; D gene: -; clone size: few; J gene: TRBJ1-1
CDR3 DNA: TGCAGTGCTAGTTGGGAGGGCCCTTTCAATGAGCAGTTCTTC; CDR3 protein: CSASWEGPFNEQFF; V gene: TRBV20-1; D gene: TRBD2; clone size: -; J gene: TRBJ2-1
CDR3 DNA: TGCGCCAGCAGCTCCCGGGACAGGGGGTACGAGCAGTACTTC; CDR3 protein: CASSSRDRGYEQYF; V gene: TRBV5-1; D gene: TRBD1; clone size: -; J gene: TRBJ2-7
CDR3 DNA: TGTGCCAGCAGCTTAAGAGTAGGGACTAGCGGGAGGGGAAAAGGTACTGAGCAGTTCTTC; CDR3 protein: CASSLRVGTSGRGKGTEQFF; V gene: TRBV7-3; D gene: TRBD2; clone size: -; J gene: TRBJ2-1
CDR3 DNA: TGTGCCAGCAGTTACGGGCAGGCCGCTGGGGGCTACACCTTC; CDR3 protein: CASSYGQAAGGYTF; V gene: TRBV6-5; D gene: -; clone size: -; J gene: TRBJ1-2
CDR3 DNA: TGTGCCAGCACCGAGGACTTTCAAGAGACCCAGTACTTC; CDR3 protein: CASTEDFQETQYF; V gene: TRBV3-1; D gene: -; clone size: few; J gene: TRBJ2-5
CDR3 DNA: TGTGCCAGCAGCCCCCTGGAAGCGGGAGCAACCTACAATGAGCAGTTCTTC; CDR3 protein: CASSPLEAGATYNEQFF; V gene: TRBV7-3; D gene: TRBD2; clone size: -; J gene: TRBJ2-1
CDR3 DNA: TGTGCCAGCAGCTTAGGACAGGGATCGCGGTACGAGCAGTACTTC; CDR3 protein: CASSLGQGSRYEQYF; V gene: TRBV7-7; D gene: TRBD1; clone size: -; J gene: TRBJ2-7
CDR3 DNA: TGTGCCAGTAAACAGGCGCAGGGCTCCTACAATGAGCAGTTCTTC; CDR3 protein: CASKQAQGSYNEQFF; V gene: TRBV27; D gene: -; clone size: -; J gene: TRBJ2-1
CDR3 DNA: TGTGCCAGCAGCAAAATGCGACTGAGCTCCTACAATGAGCAGTTCTTC; CDR3 protein: CASSKMRLSSYNEQFF; V gene: TRBV7-8; D gene: -; clone size: -; J gene: TRBJ2-1
CDR3 DNA: TGCAGTGCTAGAGATTTAAGAGGGAATGGCTACACCTTC; CDR3 protein: CSARDLRGNGYTF; V gene: TRBV20-1; D gene: -; clone size: few; J gene: TRBJ1-2
CDR3 DNA: TGTGCCAGCAGTTTACCTCGGACCACTAACACTGAAGCTTTCTTT; CDR3 protein: CASSLPRTTNTEAFF; V gene: TRBV28; D gene: -; clone size: many; J gene: TRBJ1-1
CDR3 DNA: TGTGCCAGCAGCTCGGACAGGGGGCTCTATGGCTACACCTTC; CDR3 protein: CASSSDRGLYGYTF; V gene: TRBV7-9; D gene: TRBD1; clone size: -; J gene: TRBJ1-2
CDR3 DNA: TGTGCCGTGGGAAGGACGGGATTGTCCTCTGGAAACACCATATATTTT; CDR3 protein: CAVGRTGLSSGNTIYF; V gene: TRBV6-1; D gene: -; clone size: few; J gene: TRBJ1-3
CDR3 DNA: TGTGCCAGCAGCTTACTCGGGAGCGAGCTGTTCTTC; CDR3 protein: CASSLLGSELFF; V gene: TRBV7-9; D gene: -; clone size: few; J gene: TRBJ2-1
CDR3 DNA: TGCGCCAGCAGCACGGGACTTTCGTACGAGCAGTACTTC; CDR3 protein: CASSTGLSYEQYF; V gene: TRBV5-1; D gene: -; clone size: -; J gene: TRBJ2-7
CDR3 DNA: TGTGCCAGCAGCTTAGGCACTAGGAGCAATGAGCAGTTCTTC; CDR3 protein: CASSLGTRSNEQFF; V gene: TRBV7-2; D gene: -; clone size: many; J gene: TRBJ2-1
CDR3 DNA: TGTGCCAGCAGCTCCGGGAGTTGGCAGCCCCAGCATTTT; CDR3 protein: CASSSGSWQPQHF; V gene: TRBV7-9; D gene: -; clone size: -; J gene: TRBJ1-5
CDR3 DNA: TGTGCCAGCAGTGACAGGGGGCTAGATGAGCAGTACTTC; CDR3 protein: CASSDRGLDEQYF; V gene: TRBV27; D gene: TRBD1; clone size: few; J gene: TRBJ2-7
CDR3 DNA: TGTGCCAGCAGCTGGGACAGCCTGAACACCGGGGAGCTGTTTTTT; CDR3 protein: CASSWDSLNTGELFF; V gene: TRBV3-1; D gene: TRBD1; clone size: few; J gene: TRBJ2-2
CDR3 DNA: TGTGCCAGCCTGGGACTTGGAGTTTACGAGCAGTACTTC; CDR3 protein: CASLGLGVYEQYF; V gene: TRBV28; D gene: -; clone size: -; J gene: TRBJ2-7
CDR3 DNA: TGTGCCAGCAGCACCACCGGGACTAGGGCAGATACGCAGTATTTT; CDR3 protein: CASSTTGTRADTQYF; V gene: TRBV11-2; D gene: TRBD2; clone size: few; J gene: TRBJ2-3
CDR3 DNA: TGTGCCAGCAGTGACATCCCGGGACTAGCGTCTAGCAATGAGCAGTTCTTC; CDR3 protein: CASSDIPGLASSNEQFF; V gene: TRBV2; D gene: TRBD2; clone size: -; J gene: TRBJ2-1
CDR3 DNA: TGTGCCAGCAGCTTAGCAACTAGCGGGACCAGCTCCTACGAGCAGTACTTC; CDR3 protein: CASSLATSGTSSYEQYF; V gene: TRBV7-9; D gene: TRBD2; clone size: -; J gene: TRBJ2-7
CDR3 DNA: TGCGCCAGCAGCCATCAGGTGCTAACTAGCACAGATACGCAGTATTTT; CDR3 protein: CASSHQVLTSTDTQYF; V gene: TRBV4-1; D gene: -; clone size: -; J gene: TRBJ2-3
CDR3 DNA: TGCGCCAGCAGCCTACTCCCACTAGCAGTCGGGGAGCTGTTTTTT; CDR3 protein: CASSLLPLAVGELFF; V gene: TRBV5-1; D gene: -; clone size: many; J gene: TRBJ2-2
CDR3 DNA: TGCGCCAGCAGCTTGAGGGGACAGCCCTCTGGAAACACCATATATTTT; CDR3 protein: CASSLRGQPSGNTIYF; V gene: TRBV5-1; D gene: TRBD1; clone size: -; J gene: TRBJ1-3
CDR3 DNA: TGTGCCAGCAGCTTGGTCACACCGAACACTGAAGCTTTCTTT; CDR3 protein: CASSLVTPNTEAFF; V gene: TRBV5-6; D gene: -; clone size: few; J gene: TRBJ1-1